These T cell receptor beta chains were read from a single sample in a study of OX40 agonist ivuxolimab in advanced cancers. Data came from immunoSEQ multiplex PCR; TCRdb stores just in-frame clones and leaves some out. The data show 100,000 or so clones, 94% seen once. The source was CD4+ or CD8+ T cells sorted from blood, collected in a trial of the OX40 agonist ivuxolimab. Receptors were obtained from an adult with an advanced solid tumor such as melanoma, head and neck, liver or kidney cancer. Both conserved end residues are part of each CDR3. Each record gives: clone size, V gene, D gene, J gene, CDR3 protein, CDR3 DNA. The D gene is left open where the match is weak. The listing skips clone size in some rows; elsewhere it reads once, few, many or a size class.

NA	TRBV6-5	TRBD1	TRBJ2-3	CASRQGLFTDTQYF	TGTGCCAGCAGACAGGGGCTCTTCACAGATACGCAGTATTTT
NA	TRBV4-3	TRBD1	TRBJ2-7	CASLTGALPYEQYF	TGCGCCAGCCTGACAGGGGCGTTACCCTACGAGCAGTACTTC
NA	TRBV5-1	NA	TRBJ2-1	CASSLAGSGGVLSYNEQFF	TGCGCCAGCAGCTTGGCGGGTAGCGGAGGGGTCCTCTCCTACAATGAGCAGTTCTTC
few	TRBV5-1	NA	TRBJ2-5	CASKEGEETQYF	TGCGCCAGTAAGGAGGGGGAAGAGACCCAGTACTTC
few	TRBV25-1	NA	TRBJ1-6	CASSETSAQPLHF	TGTGCCAGCAGTGAAACTTCCGCGCAACCCCTCCACTTT
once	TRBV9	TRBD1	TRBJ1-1	CASSVGPPLSDRKGMNTEAFF	TGTGCCAGCAGCGTCGGACCTCCCTTGTCGGACAGGAAAGGCATGAACACTGAAGCTTTCTTT
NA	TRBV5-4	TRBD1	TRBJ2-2	CASSPTGTGGTGELFF	TGTGCCAGCAGCCCCACCGGGACAGGGGGTACCGGGGAGCTGTTTTTT
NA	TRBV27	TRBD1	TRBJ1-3	CASRRQGGNTIYF	TGTGCCAGCAGGAGACAGGGTGGAAACACCATATATTTT
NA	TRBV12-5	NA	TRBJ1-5	CASGSTTDIQPQHF	TGTGCTAGTGGTTCCACCACAGATATCCAGCCCCAGCATTTT
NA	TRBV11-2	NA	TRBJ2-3	CASSPGGQTQYF	TGTGCCAGCAGCCCCGGGGGGCAGACGCAGTATTTT
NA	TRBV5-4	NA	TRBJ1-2	CASSHEKHPGANYGYTF	TGCGCCAGCAGCCATGAAAAGCACCCAGGTGCTAACTATGGCTACACCTTC
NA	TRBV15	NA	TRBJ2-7	CATSRDRWEQYF	TGTGCCACCAGCAGAGATCGATGGGAGCAGTACTTC
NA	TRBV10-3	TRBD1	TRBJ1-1	CAVDRGPGTEAFF	TGTGCCGTCGACAGGGGCCCAGGAACTGAAGCTTTCTTT
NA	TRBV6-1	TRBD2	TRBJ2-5	CASSEAERGKVQETQYF	TGTGCCAGCAGTGAAGCGGAGCGGGGTAAGGTCCAAGAGACCCAGTACTTC